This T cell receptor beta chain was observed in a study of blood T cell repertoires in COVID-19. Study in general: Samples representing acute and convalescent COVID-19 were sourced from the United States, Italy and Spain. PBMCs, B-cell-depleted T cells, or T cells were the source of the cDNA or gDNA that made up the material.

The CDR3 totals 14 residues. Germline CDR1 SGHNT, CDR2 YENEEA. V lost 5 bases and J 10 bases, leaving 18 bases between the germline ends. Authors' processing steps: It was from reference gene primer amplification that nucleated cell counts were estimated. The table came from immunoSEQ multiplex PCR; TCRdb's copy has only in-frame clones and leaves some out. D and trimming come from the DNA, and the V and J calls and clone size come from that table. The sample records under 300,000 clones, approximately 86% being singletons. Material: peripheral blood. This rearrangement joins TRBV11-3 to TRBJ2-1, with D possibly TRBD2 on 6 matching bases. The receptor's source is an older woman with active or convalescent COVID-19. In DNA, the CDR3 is TGTGCCAGCAGCCCCCTAACAGCGGGCAGAGAGCAGTTCTTC. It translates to CASSPLTAGREQFF.